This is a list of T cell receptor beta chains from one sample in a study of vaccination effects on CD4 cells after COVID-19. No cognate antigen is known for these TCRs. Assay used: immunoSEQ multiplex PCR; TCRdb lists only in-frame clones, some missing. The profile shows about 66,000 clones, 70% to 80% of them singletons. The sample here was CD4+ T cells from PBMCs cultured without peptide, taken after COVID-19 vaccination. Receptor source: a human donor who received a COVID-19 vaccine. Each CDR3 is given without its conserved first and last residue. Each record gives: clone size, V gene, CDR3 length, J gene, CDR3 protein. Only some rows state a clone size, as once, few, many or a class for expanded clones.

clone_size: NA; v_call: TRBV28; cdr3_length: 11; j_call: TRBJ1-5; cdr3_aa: ASSRPPRQPQH
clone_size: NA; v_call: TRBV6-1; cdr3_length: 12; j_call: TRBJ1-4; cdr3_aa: ASSDVGGNEKLF
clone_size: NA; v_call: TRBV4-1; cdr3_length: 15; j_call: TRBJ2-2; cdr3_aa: ASSQVLGRVGNGELF
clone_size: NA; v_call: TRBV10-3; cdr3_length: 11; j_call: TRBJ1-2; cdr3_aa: AISERDGYGYT
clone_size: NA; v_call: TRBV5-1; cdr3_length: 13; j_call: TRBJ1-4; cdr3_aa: ASSFRDATNEKLF
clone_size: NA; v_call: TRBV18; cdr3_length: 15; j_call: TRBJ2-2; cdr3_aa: ASSDRLPLLNTGELF
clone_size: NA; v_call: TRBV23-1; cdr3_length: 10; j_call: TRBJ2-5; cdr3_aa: ASSHRGETQY
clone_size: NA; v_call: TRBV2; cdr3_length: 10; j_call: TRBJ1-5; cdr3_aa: ASSGPGGPQH
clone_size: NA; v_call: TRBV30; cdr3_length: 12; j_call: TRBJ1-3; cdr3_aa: AWSVGITGNTIY
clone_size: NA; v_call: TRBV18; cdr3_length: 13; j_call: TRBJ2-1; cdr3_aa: ASSQGQGAYNEQF
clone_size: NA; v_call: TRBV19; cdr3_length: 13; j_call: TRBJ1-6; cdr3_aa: ASTLQGGTDSPLH
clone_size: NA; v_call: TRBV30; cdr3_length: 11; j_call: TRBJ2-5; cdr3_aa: AWTGGGRETQY
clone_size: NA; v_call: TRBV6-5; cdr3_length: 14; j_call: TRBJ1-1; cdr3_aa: ASSYSDRGRRAEAF
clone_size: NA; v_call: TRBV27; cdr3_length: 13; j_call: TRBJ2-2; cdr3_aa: ASSLVGSHTGELF
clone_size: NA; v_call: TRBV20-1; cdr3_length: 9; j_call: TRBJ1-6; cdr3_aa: SAVKNSPLH
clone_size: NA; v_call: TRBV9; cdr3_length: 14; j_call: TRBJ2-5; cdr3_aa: ASSVDLSGGQETQY
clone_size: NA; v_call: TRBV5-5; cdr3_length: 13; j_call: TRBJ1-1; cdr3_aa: ASSETGAGDTEAF
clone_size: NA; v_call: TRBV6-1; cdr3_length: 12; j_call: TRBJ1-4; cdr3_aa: ASSENRGYEKLF
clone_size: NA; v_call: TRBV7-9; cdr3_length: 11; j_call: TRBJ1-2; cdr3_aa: ASSPGTGYGYT
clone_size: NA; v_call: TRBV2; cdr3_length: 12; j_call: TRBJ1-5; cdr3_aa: ASQGPYGNQPQH
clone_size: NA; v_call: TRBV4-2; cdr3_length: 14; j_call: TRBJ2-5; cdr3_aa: ASSQQLAGGRETQY
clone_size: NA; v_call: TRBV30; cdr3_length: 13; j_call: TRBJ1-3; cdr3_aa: AWSVEYHSGNTIY
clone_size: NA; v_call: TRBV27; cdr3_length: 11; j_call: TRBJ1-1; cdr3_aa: ASTSYRNTEAF
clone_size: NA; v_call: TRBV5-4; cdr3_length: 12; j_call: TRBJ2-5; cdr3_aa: ASSRWGGVETQY
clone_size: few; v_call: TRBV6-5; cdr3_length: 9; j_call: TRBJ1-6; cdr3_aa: ASRDRSPLH
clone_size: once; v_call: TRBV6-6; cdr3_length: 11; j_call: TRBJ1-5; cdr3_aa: ASSYSVVQPQH